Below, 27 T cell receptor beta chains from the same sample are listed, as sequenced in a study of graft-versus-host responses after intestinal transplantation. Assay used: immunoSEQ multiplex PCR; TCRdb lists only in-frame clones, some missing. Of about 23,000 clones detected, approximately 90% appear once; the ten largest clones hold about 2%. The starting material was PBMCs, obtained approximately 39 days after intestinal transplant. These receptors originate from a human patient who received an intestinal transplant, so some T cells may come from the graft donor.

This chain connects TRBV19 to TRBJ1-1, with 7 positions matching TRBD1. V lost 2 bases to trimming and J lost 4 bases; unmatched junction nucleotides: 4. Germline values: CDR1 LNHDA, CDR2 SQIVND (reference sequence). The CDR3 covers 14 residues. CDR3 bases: TGTGCCAGTAGTATACGGGACAGTATCACTGAAGCTTTCTTT. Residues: CASSIRDSITEAFF.

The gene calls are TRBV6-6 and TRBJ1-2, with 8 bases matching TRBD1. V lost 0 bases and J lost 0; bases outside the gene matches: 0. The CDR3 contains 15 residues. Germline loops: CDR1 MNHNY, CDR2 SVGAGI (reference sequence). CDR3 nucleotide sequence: TGTGCCAGCAGTTACTCACAGGGGGCTAACTATGGCTACACCTTC. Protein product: CASSYSQGANYGYTF.

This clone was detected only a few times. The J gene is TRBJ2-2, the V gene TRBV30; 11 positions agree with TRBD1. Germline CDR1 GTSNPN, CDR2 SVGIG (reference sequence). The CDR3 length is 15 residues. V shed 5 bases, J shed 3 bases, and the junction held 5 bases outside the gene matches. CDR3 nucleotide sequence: TGTGCCTGGTCACCGGGACAGGGGGACACCGGGGAGCTGTTTTTT. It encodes CAWSPGQGDTGELFF.

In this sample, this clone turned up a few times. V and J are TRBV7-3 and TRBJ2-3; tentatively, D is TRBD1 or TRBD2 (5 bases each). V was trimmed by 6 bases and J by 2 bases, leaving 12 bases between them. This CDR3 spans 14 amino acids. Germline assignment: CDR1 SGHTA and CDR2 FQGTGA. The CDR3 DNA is TGTGCCAGCAGTTACGGGGCATCCACAGATACGCAGTATTTT. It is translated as CASSYGASTDTQYF.

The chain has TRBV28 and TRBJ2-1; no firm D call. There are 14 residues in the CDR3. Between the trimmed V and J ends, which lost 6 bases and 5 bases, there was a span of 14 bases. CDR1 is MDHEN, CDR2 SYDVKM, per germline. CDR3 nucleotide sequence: TGTGCCAGCAGGCCCCCTGGGCTCGACAATGAGCAGTTCTTC. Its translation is CASRPPGLDNEQFF.

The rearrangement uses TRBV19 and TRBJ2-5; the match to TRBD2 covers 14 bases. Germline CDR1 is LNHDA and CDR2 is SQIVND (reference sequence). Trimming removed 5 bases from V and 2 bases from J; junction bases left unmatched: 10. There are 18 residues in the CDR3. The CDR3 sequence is CASSLSGTSGRFQETQYF. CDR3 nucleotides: TGTGCCAGTAGTCTATCCGGGACTAGCGGGAGATTTCAAGAGACCCAGTACTTC.

CDR3 DNA sequence: TGTGCCAGCAGTTTCCCCCCTAGCGGGATGGGAAATGAGCAGTTCTTC. This sequence encodes CASSFPPSGMGNEQFF. V is TRBV28 and J is TRBJ2-1; 9 bases are a match to TRBD2. CDR1 and CDR2 (germline): MDHEN, SYDVKM. V dropped 3 bases and J dropped 7; count of bases not matched to a gene: 10. This CDR3 comprises 16 residues.

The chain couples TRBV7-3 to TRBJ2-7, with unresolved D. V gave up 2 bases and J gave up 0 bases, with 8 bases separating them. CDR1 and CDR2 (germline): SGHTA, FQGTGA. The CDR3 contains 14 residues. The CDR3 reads CASSLGVGSYEQYF. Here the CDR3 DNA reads TGTGCCAGCAGCTTAGGAGTGGGCTCCTACGAGCAGTACTTC.

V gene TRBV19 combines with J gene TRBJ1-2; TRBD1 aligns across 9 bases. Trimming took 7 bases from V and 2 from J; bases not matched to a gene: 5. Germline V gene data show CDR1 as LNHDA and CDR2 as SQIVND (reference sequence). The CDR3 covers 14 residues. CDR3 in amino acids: CASTSGQGNYGYTF. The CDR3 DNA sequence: TGTGCCAGTACCTCGGGACAGGGCAACTATGGCTACACCTTC.

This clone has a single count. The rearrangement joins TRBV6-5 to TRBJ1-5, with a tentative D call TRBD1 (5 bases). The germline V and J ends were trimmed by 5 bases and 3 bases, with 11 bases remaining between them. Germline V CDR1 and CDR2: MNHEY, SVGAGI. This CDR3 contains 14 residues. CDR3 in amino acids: CASSGHGSNQPQHF. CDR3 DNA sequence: TGTGCCAGCAGTGGACACGGATCCAATCAGCCCCAGCATTTT.

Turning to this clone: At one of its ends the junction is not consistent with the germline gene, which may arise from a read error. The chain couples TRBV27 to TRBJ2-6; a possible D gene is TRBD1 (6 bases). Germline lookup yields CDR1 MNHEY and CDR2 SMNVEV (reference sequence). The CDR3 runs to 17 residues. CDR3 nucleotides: TGTGTCAGCAGTTTAAACAGGGCCGAGAGAGGGGCCAACGTCCTGACTTTC. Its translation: CVSSLNRAERGANVLTF.

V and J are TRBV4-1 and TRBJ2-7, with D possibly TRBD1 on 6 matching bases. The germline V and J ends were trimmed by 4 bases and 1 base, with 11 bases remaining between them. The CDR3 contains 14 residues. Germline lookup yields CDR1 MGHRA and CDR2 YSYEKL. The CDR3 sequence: CASSLRTASYEQYF. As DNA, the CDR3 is TGCGCCAGCAGCCTTCGGACAGCGTCCTACGAGCAGTACTTC.

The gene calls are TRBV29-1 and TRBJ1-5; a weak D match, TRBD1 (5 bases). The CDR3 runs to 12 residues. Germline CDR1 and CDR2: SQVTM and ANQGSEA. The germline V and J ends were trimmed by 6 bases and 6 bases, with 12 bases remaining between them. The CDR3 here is CSVGTGGQPQHF. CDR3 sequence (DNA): TGCAGCGTCGGGACCGGCGGTCAGCCCCAGCATTTT. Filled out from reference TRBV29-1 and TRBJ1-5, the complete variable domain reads SAVISQKPSRDICQRGTSLTIQCQVDSQVTMMFWYRQQPGQSLTLIATANQGSEATYESGFVIDKFPISRPNLTFSTLTVSNMSPEDSSIYLCSVGTGGQPQHFGDGTRLSIL.

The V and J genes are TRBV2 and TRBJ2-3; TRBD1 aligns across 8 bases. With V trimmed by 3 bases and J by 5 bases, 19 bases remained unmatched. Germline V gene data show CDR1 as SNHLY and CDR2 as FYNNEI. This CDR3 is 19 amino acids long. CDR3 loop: CASSEFRTGPFLGGDTQYF. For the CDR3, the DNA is TGTGCCAGCAGTGAGTTCCGGACAGGGCCCTTCCTTGGGGGAGATACGCAGTATTTT.

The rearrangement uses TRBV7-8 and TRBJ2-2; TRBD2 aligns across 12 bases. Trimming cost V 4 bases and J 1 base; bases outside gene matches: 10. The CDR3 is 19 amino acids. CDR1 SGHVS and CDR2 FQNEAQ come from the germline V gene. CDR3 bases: TGTGCCAGCAGCTGGCAGAGACTAGCGGGAGTCCTGAACACCGGGGAGCTGTTTTTT. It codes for CASSWQRLAGVLNTGELFF.

CDR3 DNA sequence: TGTGCCAGCAGTTACTCACTCCGGGAGCAGTACTTC. This gives the protein CASSYSLREQYF. V and J are TRBV6-6 and TRBJ2-7; D is ambiguous. Deletions cut 0 bases from V and 7 bases from J, with 7 bases between. The germline V gene has CDR1 MNHNY and CDR2 SVGAGI (reference sequence). CDR3 length: 12 amino acids.

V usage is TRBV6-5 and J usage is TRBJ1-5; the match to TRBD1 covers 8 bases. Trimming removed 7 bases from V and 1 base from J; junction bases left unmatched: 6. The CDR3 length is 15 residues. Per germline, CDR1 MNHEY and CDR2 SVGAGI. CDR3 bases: TGTGCCAGCAAGGTTGGACAGGGCAGCAATCAGCCCCAGCATTTT. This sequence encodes CASKVGQGSNQPQHF.

For the CDR3, the DNA is TGTGCCAGTACTCGAGCGGGAGGTGTAGATGAGCAGTTCTTC. Translated: CASTRAGGVDEQFF. The chain uses TRBV19 and TRBJ2-1; 9 positions match TRBD2. This CDR3 is built from 14 residues. J lost 8 bases, V lost 7 bases, and 9 bases had no gene match. CDR1 is LNHDA, CDR2 SQIVND, per germline (reference sequence).

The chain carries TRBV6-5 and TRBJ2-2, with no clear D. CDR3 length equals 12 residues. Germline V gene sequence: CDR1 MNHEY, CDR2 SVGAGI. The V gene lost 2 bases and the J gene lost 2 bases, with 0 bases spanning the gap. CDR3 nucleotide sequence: TGTGCCAGCAGTTACAACACCGGGGAGCTGTTTTTT. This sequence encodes CASSYNTGELFF.

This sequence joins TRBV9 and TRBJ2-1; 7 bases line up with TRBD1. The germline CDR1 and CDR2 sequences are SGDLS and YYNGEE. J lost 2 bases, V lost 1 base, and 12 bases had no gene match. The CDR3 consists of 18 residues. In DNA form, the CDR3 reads TGTGCCAGCAGCGTACGTCCGGGACAGCCCCTTACCTACAATGAGCAGTTCTTC. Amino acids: CASSVRPGQPLTYNEQFF. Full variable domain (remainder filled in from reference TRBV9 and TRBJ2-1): DSGVTQTPKHLITATGQRVTLRCSPRSGDLSVYWYQQSLDQGLQFLIQYYNGEERAKGNILERFSAQQFPDLHSELNLSSLELGDSALYFCASSVRPGQPLTYNEQFFGPGTRLTVL.

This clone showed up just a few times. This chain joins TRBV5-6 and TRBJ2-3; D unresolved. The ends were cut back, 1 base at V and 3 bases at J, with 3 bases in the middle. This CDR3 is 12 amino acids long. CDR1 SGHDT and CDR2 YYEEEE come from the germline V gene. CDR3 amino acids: CASSLSTDTQYF. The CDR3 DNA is TGTGCCAGCAGCTTGTCTACAGATACGCAGTATTTT.

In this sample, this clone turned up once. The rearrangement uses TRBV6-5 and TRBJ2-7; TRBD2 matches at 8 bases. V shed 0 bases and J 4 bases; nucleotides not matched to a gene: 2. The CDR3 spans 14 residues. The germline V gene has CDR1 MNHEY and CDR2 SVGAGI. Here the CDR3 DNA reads TGTGCCAGCAGTTACTCGCCTAGCGGGTACGAGCAGTACTTC. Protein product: CASSYSPSGYEQYF.

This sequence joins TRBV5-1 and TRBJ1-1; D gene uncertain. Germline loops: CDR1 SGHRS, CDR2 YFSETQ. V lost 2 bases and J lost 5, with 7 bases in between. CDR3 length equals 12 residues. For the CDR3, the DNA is TGCGCCAGCAGCTTTCGGGTGACTGAAGCTTTCTTT. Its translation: CASSFRVTEAFF.

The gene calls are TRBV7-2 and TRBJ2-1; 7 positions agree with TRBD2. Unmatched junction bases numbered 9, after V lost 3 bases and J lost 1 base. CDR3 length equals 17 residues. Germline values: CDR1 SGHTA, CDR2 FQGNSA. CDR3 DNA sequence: TGTGCCAGCAGCTTTGCTAGCGGTGTTCCATCCTACAATGAGCAGTTCTTC. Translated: CASSFASGVPSYNEQFF.

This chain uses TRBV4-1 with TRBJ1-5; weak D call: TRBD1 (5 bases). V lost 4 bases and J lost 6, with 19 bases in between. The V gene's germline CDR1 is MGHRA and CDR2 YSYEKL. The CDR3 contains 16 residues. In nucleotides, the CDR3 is TGCGCCAGCAGCCGCCAGGGAGTGGTTTTGAGTCAGCCCCAGCATTTT. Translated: CASSRQGVVLSQPQHF.

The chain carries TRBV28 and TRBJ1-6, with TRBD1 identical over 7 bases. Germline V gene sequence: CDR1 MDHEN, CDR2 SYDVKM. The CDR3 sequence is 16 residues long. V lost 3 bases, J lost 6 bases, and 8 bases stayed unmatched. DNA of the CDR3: TGTGCCAGCAGTTTTGCAGTCGGACAGGTTAATTCACCCCTCCACTTT. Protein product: CASSFAVGQVNSPLHF.

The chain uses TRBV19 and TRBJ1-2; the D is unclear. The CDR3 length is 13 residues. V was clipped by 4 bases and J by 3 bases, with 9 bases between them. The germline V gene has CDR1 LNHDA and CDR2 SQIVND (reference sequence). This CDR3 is CASSTPVYYGYTF. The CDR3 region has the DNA TGTGCCAGTAGTACCCCCGTTTACTATGGCTACACCTTC.